Presented here are 5 T cell receptor beta chains from one specimen sequenced in a study of CD8 T cells in ankylosing spondylitis. TCRdb itself ran the 5' RACE reads through MiXCR, one entry per CDR3 protein. The data show 150,000 to 200,000 distinct CDR3 sequences, roughly 11% seen once. The specimen sequenced was blood, either unsorted or a sorted T cell fraction (not recorded which). The receptor source for this set is a male donor with ankylosing spondylitis or in good health (not recorded which).

In this sample, this clonotype turned up many times. The chain joins TRBV11-3 to TRBJ2-2; D not certain. Per the germline V gene, CDR1 is SGHNT and CDR2 is YENEEA. The CDR3 covers 11 residues. V was trimmed by 11 bases and J by 5 bases, leaving 9 bases between them. The CDR3 spells CAPHWTGELFF. DNA for the CDR3: TGTGCCCCCCACTGGACCGGGGAGCTGTTTTTT.

V usage is TRBV7-2 and J usage is TRBJ1-1, with a weak D call TRBD1 (5 bases). Per the germline V gene, CDR1 is SGHTA and CDR2 is FQGNSA. The CDR3 length is 16 residues. The V end lost 7 bases, the J end lost 1 base, and 19 bases lay between the germline ends. The CDR3 sequence is CASTHVSGAANTEAFF. The DNA for the CDR3 is TGTGCCAGCACCCATGTCTCCGGGGCGGCGAACACTGAAGCTTTCTTT.

This clonotype has a count of ten or more. The chain employs TRBV20-1 and TRBJ2-5; weak D call: TRBD1 (5 bases). V was cut by 4 bases and J by 2 bases, with 8 bases left in between. Germline CDR1 and CDR2: DFQATT and SNEGSKA (reference sequence). This CDR3 comprises 12 residues. As DNA, the CDR3 is TGCAGTGCTATGGGGCAGCAAGAGACCCAGTACTTC. This sequence encodes CSAMGQQETQYF.

This clonotype came up many times. The chain employs TRBV6-5 and TRBJ2-5; no definite D call. Germline CDR1 reads MNHEY; CDR2 reads SVGAGI. Trimming took off 0 bases at V and 5 bases at J, with 13 bases between the two ends. The CDR3 sequence is 15 residues long. DNA of the CDR3: TGTGCCAGCAGTTACTCGATGGCTATTGGGGAGACCCAGTACTTC. It codes for CASSYSMAIGETQYF.

This clonotype came up a few times. The chain joins TRBV6-5 to TRBJ2-2; the match to TRBD2 covers 8 bases. Germline CDR1 MNHEY, CDR2 SVGAGI. Trimming took 2 bases from V and 3 from J; bases not matched to a gene: 8. This CDR3 has 17 amino acids. The CDR3 sequence is CASSYRLGRADTGELFF. For the CDR3, the DNA is TGTGCCAGCAGTTACCGTCTCGGGAGGGCCGACACCGGGGAGCTGTTTTTT.